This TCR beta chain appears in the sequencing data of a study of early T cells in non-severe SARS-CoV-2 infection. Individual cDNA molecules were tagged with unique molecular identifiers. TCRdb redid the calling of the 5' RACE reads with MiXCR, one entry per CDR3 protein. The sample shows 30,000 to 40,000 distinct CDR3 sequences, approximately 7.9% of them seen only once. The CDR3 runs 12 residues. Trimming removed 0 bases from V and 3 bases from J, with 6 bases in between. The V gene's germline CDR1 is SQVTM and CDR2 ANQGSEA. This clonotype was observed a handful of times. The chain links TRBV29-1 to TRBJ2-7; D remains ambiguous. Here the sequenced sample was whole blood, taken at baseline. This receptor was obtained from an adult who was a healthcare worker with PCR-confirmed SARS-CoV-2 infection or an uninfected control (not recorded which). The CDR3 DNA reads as TGCAGCGTTGAAGAACCCAACTACGAGCAGTACTTC. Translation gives CSVEEPNYEQYF.